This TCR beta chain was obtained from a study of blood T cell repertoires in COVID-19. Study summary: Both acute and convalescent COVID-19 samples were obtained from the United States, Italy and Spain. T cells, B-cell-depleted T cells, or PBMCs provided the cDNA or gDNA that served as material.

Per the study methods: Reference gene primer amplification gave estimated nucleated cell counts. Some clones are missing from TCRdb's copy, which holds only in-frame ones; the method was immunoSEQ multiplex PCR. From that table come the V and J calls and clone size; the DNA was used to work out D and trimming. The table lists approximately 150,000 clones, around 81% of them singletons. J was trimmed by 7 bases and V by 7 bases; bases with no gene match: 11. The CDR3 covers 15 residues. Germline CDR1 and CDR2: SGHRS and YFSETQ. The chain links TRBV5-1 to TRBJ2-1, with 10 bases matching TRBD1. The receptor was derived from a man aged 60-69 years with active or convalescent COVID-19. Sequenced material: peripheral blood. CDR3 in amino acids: CASGPGTGAWNEQFF. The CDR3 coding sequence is TGCGCCAGCGGACCCGGGACAGGGGCGTGGAATGAGCAGTTCTTC.